These 13 T cell receptor beta chains were sequenced from one sample in a study of blood T cells in healthy people across ages. Sample-barcoded 5' priming and a J-beta primer mix drove a second PCR of about 6 to 12 cycles. TCRdb recomputed calls from the 5' RACE reads with MiXCR, one row per CDR3 protein. The profile shows approximately 2,000,000 distinct CDR3 sequences, roughly two fifths of them singletons. The sample was blood. The receptors originated from a human donor in good health.

The table lists this clonotype with a few counts. J is TRBJ2-6 and V is TRBV20-1, with 9 bases lining up with TRBD1. Trimming removed 0 bases from V and 2 bases from J; junction bases left unmatched: 8. The CDR3 contains 18 residues. Per germline, CDR1 DFQATT and CDR2 SNEGSKA (reference sequence). The CDR3 loop is CSARDRDRVVAGANVLTF. CDR3 bases: TGCAGTGCTAGAGACCGGGACAGGGTAGTGGCTGGGGCCAACGTCCTGACTTTC.

The chain carries TRBV6-2 or TRBV6-3 and TRBJ2-4; D might be TRBD1 or TRBD2, each matching 5 bases. The V gene lost 7 bases and the J gene lost 7 bases, with 17 bases spanning the gap. This CDR3 is built from 14 residues. The germline gives CDR1 MNHEY, CDR2 SVGEGT. The CDR3 bases are TGTGCCAGCACCTATGGGGGTGAACGGAACATTCAGTACTTC. Translation gives CASTYGGERNIQYF.

CDR3 DNA: TGTGCCAGCAGTTCCCCCCACAGCGCAACTAATGAAAAACTGTTTTTT. Amino acid sequence: CASSSPHSATNEKLFF. The chain has TRBV28 and TRBJ1-4; the D is unclear. The germline gives CDR1 MDHEN, CDR2 SYDVKM. The CDR3 runs to 16 residues. Trimming stripped 4 bases from V and 0 bases from J, with 12 bases between. The full variable domain, its missing parts supplied by reference TRBV28 and TRBJ1-4, is DVKVTQSSRYLVKRTGEKVFLECVQDMDHENMFWYRQDPGLGLRLIYFSYDVKMKEKGDIPEGYSVSREKKERFSLILESASTNQTSMYLCASSSPHSATNEKLFFGSGTQLSVL.

This rearrangement joins TRBV29-1 to TRBJ2-3; D possibly corresponds to TRBD1 (5 bases). Germline V gene sequence: CDR1 SQVTM, CDR2 ANQGSEA. The V end was cut by 6 bases, the J end by 4 bases, with 17 bases between. This CDR3 is 14 amino acids long. The CDR3 coding sequence is TGCAGCGTCCTTAGGGGTGGTGGGCCAGATACGCAGTATTTT. Translating it yields CSVLRGGGPDTQYF.

The V gene is TRBV24-1, the J gene TRBJ1-2, with 7 bases that match TRBD1. The CDR3 has 15 residues. Germline loops: CDR1 KGHDR, CDR2 SFDVKD. The V gene end was trimmed by 5 bases and the J gene end by 3 bases; junction bases not matched to a gene: 8. CDR3 sequence reads: CATSGDREADYGYTF. The CDR3 DNA reads TGTGCCACCAGTGGCGACAGGGAAGCTGACTATGGCTACACCTTC.

V is TRBV12-3 or TRBV12-4 and J is TRBJ2-7; 12 bases line up with TRBD2. The CDR3 extends over 15 amino acids. With 6 bases clipped from V and 0 bases from J, the junction kept 3 bases outside the gene matches. The CDR3 DNA reads TGTGCCAGCAGAAAACTAGCGGGGGGCTCCTACGAGCAGTACTTC. Translated: CASRKLAGGSYEQYF.

The chain joins TRBV29-1 to TRBJ1-1, with 8 positions matching TRBD1. Germline V CDR1 and CDR2: SQVTM, ANQGSEA. The CDR3 consists of 14 residues. With V trimmed by 7 bases and J by 2 bases, 9 bases remained unmatched. CDR3 protein: CSGGHGQGNTEAFF. The DNA for the CDR3 is TGCAGCGGCGGACACGGACAGGGTAACACTGAAGCTTTCTTT. Together with reference TRBV29-1 and TRBJ1-1, the CDR3 gives the full variable domain: SAVISQKPSRDICQRGTSLTIQCQVDSQVTMMFWYRQQPGQSLTLIATANQGSEATYESGFVIDKFPISRPNLTFSTLTVSNMSPEDSSIYLCSGGHGQGNTEAFFGQGTRLTVV.

This chain connects TRBV20-1 to TRBJ1-2; 7 positions agree with TRBD1. The germline gives CDR1 DFQATT, CDR2 SNEGSKA (reference sequence). This CDR3 spans 14 amino acids. The V and J ends lost 1 base and 7 bases, in that order; junction bases with no gene match: 9. The CDR3 nucleotides read TGCAGTGCTAGAGCGACAGGGTGGATTCGTGGCTACACCTTC. Its translation: CSARATGWIRGYTF.

CDR3 nucleotides: TGTGCCAGCAGCCACCCCTTGGTGGACACTGAAGCTTTCTTT. As protein: CASSHPLVDTEAFF. This chain connects TRBV7-9 to TRBJ1-1; D gene uncertain. The CDR3 extends over 14 amino acids. V lost 5 bases, J lost 3 bases, and 13 bases lay in between. The germline CDR1 and CDR2 sequences are SEHNR and FQNEAQ (reference sequence).

J is TRBJ1-2 and V is TRBV25-1; D unclear. This CDR3 has 12 residues. Germline V gene data show CDR1 as MGHDK and CDR2 as SYGVNS. V was pared by 6 bases and J by 3 bases, with 8 bases between. The CDR3 sequence is CASSVQHYGYTF. DNA of the CDR3: TGTGCCAGCAGCGTACAGCACTATGGCTACACCTTC.

This clonotype occurred a few times. The chain carries TRBV18 and TRBJ2-3; 9 bases are shared with TRBD2. Germline V gene lookup returns CDR1 KGHSH and CDR2 LQKENI. The CDR3 has 16 amino acids. J gave up 0 bases and V 5 bases, and 6 bases lay outside the gene matches. CDR3 in amino acids: CASSYASGISTDTQYF. In DNA form, the CDR3 reads TGTGCCAGCTCATACGCTAGCGGGATTAGCACAGATACGCAGTATTTT. Using reference TRBV18 and TRBJ2-3 for the parts outside the CDR3, the full variable domain is NAGVMQNPRHLVRRRGQEARLRCSPMKGHSHVYWYRQLPEEGLKFMVYLQKENIIDESGMPKERFSAEFPKEGPSILRIQQVVRGDSAAYFCASSYASGISTDTQYFGPGTRLTVL.

The chain uses TRBV27 and TRBJ1-5, with D uncertain. V was trimmed by 3 bases and J by 4 bases, leaving 10 bases between them. There are 14 residues in the CDR3. From germline, CDR1 is MNHEY and CDR2 SMNVEV (reference sequence). DNA of the CDR3: TGTGCCAGCAGTTTGCACCCCGTAAATCAGCCCCAGCATTTT. It codes for CASSLHPVNQPQHF.

The chain employs TRBV2 and TRBJ2-3; 8 positions agree with TRBD1. V shed 6 bases, J shed 6 bases, and the junction held 8 bases outside the gene matches. The CDR3 extends over 14 amino acids. Germline-derived CDR1 and CDR2 are SNHLY and FYNNEI. The CDR3 loop is CASRLARGRDTQYF. CDR3 coding DNA: TGTGCCAGCAGGTTGGCCAGGGGGCGGGATACGCAGTATTTT.